The 30 T cell receptor beta chains presented below share a single source sample, sequenced in a study of T cell repertoires in cytomegalovirus infection. TCRdb recomputed calls from the reads with MiXCR, one row per CDR3 protein. The sample contains hundreds of thousands of distinct CDR3 sequences, 9.6% of which appear only once. The sequencing sample was made of PBMCs. These receptor sequences come from a human donor in good health (CMV status not recorded). Some clones in this sample may be carry-over from other donors' samples.

In this sample, this clonotype turned up a few times. The chain links TRBV29-1 to TRBJ2-7; D remains ambiguous. The germline V and J ends were trimmed by 7 bases and 7 bases, with 5 bases remaining between them. From germline, CDR1 is SQVTM and CDR2 ANQGSEA. CDR3 length: 8 amino acids. CDR3 loop: CSAREQYV. The CDR3 DNA is TGCAGCGCCCGGGAGCAGTACGTC.

In its sample, this clonotype was seen many times. The V and J genes are TRBV7-2 and TRBJ2-3, with D perhaps TRBD1 or TRBD2 (5 bases each). The CDR3 has 15 amino acids. Trimming cost V 7 bases and J 3 bases, with 17 bases left between them. From germline, CDR1 is SGHTA and CDR2 FQGNSA. The CDR3 coding sequence is TGTGCCAGCACCCCTGAACCGGGACGAACAGATACGCAGTATTTT. The encoded protein is CASTPEPGRTDTQYF.

This clonotype was counted at least ten times. The chain has TRBV7-2 and TRBJ1-1; D call uncertain. CDR3 length: 13 amino acids. CDR1 SGHTA and CDR2 FQGNSA come from the germline V gene. Trimming pared 4 bases from V and 11 bases from J, leaving 17 bases between. In DNA, the CDR3 is TGTGCCAGCAGCTCCGGCGTCGGGTTAGGGGCTTTCTTT. This encodes CASSSGVGLGAFF. Combining the CDR3 with reference TRBV7-2 and TRBJ1-1 gives the whole variable domain GAGVSQSPSNKVTEKGKDVELRCDPISGHTALYWYRQSLGQGLEFLIYFQGNSAPDKSGLPSDRFSAERTGGSVSTLTIQRTQQEDSAVYLCASSSGVGLGAFFGQGTRLTVV.

The CDR3, as DNA: TGTGCCAGCGCCTTGCTCACAGGGTTTGGCTACACCTTC. Its translation is CASALLTGFGYTF. The chain joins TRBV7-9 to TRBJ1-2, with D perhaps TRBD1 (6 bases). This CDR3 contains 13 residues. Germline lookup yields CDR1 SEHNR and CDR2 FQNEAQ (reference sequence). Trimming pared 8 bases from V and 7 bases from J, leaving 17 bases between.

The chain employs TRBV19 and TRBJ2-7; 13 bases line up with TRBD2. Germline CDR1 LNHDA, CDR2 SQIVND (reference sequence). V was clipped by 5 bases and J by 4 bases; unmatched bases: 5. This CDR3 is 15 amino acids long. As DNA, the CDR3 is TGTGCCAGTAGTGGTGCGGGACTAGCGGGGTACGAGCAGTACTTC. This translates into CASSGAGLAGYEQYF. Full variable domain (remainder filled in from reference TRBV19 and TRBJ2-7): DGGITQSPKYLFRKEGQNVTLSCEQNLNHDAMYWYRQDPGQGLRLIYYSQIVNDFQKGDIAEGYSVSREKKESFPLTVTSAQKNPTAFYLCASSGAGLAGYEQYFGPGTRLTVT.

Concerning this clonotype: Given a much more abundant clone one base away, this may be a read error. The rearrangement joins TRBV7-3 to TRBJ2-2, with a possible D match to TRBD2 (5 bases). The CDR3 has 15 amino acids. CDR1 is SGHTA and CDR2 is FQGTGA in the germline V gene. The CDR3 coding sequence is TGTGCCAGCAGCTTAGTGTCCGATAACACCGGGGAGCTGATTTTT. It translates to CASSLVSDNTGELIF.

This clonotype was recorded many times. The chain carries TRBV25-1 and TRBJ2-2; TRBD1 might be the D (5 bases). This CDR3 region has 13 residues. Germline loops: CDR1 MGHDK, CDR2 SYGVNS. V was pared by 8 bases and J by 6 bases, with 13 bases between. Here the CDR3 reads CASVAGYPGELFF. Here the CDR3 DNA reads TGTGCCAGCGTTGCAGGGTACCCCGGGGAGCTGTTTTTT. The full variable domain, in which reference TRBV25-1 and TRBJ2-2 provide the parts outside the CDR3, is EADIYQTPRYLVIGTGKKITLECSQTMGHDKMYWYQQDPGMELHLIHYSYGVNSTEKGDLSSESTVSRIRTEHFPLTLESARPSHTSQYLCASVAGYPGELFFGEGSRLTVL.

There are many counts of this clonotype. The genes are TRBV20-1 and TRBJ2-6; 12 nucleotides agree with TRBD2. The germline V gene encodes CDR1 DFQATT and CDR2 SNEGSKA (reference sequence). This CDR3 spans 17 amino acids. Unmatched junction bases numbered 8, after V lost 5 bases and J lost 3 bases. In DNA, the CDR3 is TGCAGTGCTCCTAACCCGACTAGCGGGGGTGGGGCCAACGTCCTGACTTTC. Amino acids: CSAPNPTSGGGANVLTF.

This clonotype was detected many times. This chain connects TRBV12-3 or TRBV12-4 to TRBJ1-1; a possible D gene is TRBD1 (6 bases). V dropped 5 bases and J dropped 2 bases, with 12 bases sitting between them. The CDR3 covers 14 residues. The CDR3 nucleotides read TGTGCCAGCAGTGTCGGACAGACCAACACTGAAGCTTTCTTT. It codes for CASSVGQTNTEAFF.

This clonotype was detected ten times or more. The V call is TRBV20-1, the J call TRBJ2-3; 7 nucleotides agree with TRBD2. V trimming: 7 bases; J trimming: 3 bases; junction bases outside the gene matches: 7. CDR3 size: 13 residues. Germline-derived CDR1 and CDR2 are DFQATT and SNEGSKA (reference sequence). CDR3 sequence reads: CSVLRGTTDTQYF. CDR3 DNA: TGCAGTGTTTTGCGGGGGACTACAGATACGCAGTATTTT.

The V call is TRBV10-3, the J call TRBJ2-7; D remains unclear. The CDR3 consists of 12 residues. Trimming removed 0 bases at V and 6 bases at J, with 6 bases between. Per the germline V gene, CDR1 is ENHRY and CDR2 is SYGVKD. The CDR3 region is CAISESNFEQYF. The CDR3 bases are TGTGCCATCAGTGAGTCGAACTTCGAGCAGTACTTC.

This clonotype has ten or more counts. The chain has TRBV12-3 or TRBV12-4 and TRBJ1-1; D not resolved. V lost 1 base, J lost 4 bases, and 16 bases lay in between. This CDR3 contains 16 residues. CDR3: CASSLGDRRRATEAFF. CDR3 coding DNA: TGTGCCAGCAGTTTAGGGGATAGGAGGAGGGCCACTGAAGCTTTCTTT.

This clonotype appeared many times. J is TRBJ1-5 and V is TRBV6-2 or TRBV6-3; TRBD1 agrees at 9 bases. Trimming at V came to 7 bases and at J to 0 bases, leaving 10 bases not matched to a gene. The CDR3 is made up of 17 amino acids. The germline V gene has CDR1 MNHEY and CDR2 SVGEGT. The CDR3: CASTRRQGVYSNQPQHF. The DNA of the CDR3 is TGTGCCAGCACCCGAAGACAGGGGGTTTATAGCAATCAGCCCCAGCATTTT.

This clonotype was counted at least ten times. This rearrangement joins TRBV7-2 to TRBJ2-3; 14 bases map to TRBD2. The germline gives CDR1 SGHTA, CDR2 FQGNSA. The J segment lost 2 bases and the V segment lost 5 bases, leaving 9 bases of the junction unmatched. The CDR3 contains 18 residues. The CDR3 region has the DNA TGTGCCAGCAGCCCAGGACTAGCGGGGGGTACTATCACAGATACGCAGTATTTT. Translated, it gives CASSPGLAGGTITDTQYF.

This clonotype was observed a handful of times. The chain carries TRBV2 and TRBJ2-1; 10 nucleotides align to TRBD1. The germline V gene has CDR1 SNHLY and CDR2 FYNNEI. The CDR3 consists of 15 residues. V lost 4 bases to trimming and J lost 4 bases; unmatched junction nucleotides: 4. CDR3 sequence reads: CASSADRGSYNEQFF. The CDR3 DNA reads TGTGCCAGCAGTGCGGACAGGGGGTCGTACAATGAGCAGTTCTTC.

This clonotype was counted ten times or more. The CDR3 protein is CASSARQMNTEAFF. DNA of the CDR3: TGTGCCAGCAGCGCCCGACAGATGAACACTGAAGCTTTCTTT. V gene TRBV7-2 combines with J gene TRBJ1-1; perhaps TRBD1 as D (5 bases). The CDR3 is made up of 14 amino acids. From germline, CDR1 is SGHTA and CDR2 FQGNSA. V dropped 5 bases and J dropped 0 bases, with 10 bases sitting between them.

The table lists this clonotype with many counts. This chain joins TRBV7-2 and TRBJ2-5, with TRBD2 matching over 11 bases. The CDR3 runs 16 residues. The J segment lost 5 bases and the V segment lost 6 bases, leaving 11 bases of the junction unmatched. Germline V gene data show CDR1 as SGHTA and CDR2 as FQGNSA. As DNA, the CDR3 is TGTGCCAGCAGTTCACCGGGACTAGCGGTAACTGAGACCCAGTACTTC. Encoded protein: CASSSPGLAVTETQYF.

The chain links TRBV7-6 to TRBJ2-2; 8 bases are shared with TRBD1. J gave up 0 bases and V 5 bases, and 8 bases lay outside the gene matches. The CDR3 length is 17 residues. The V gene's germline CDR1 is SGHVS and CDR2 FNYEAQ. CDR3 coding DNA: TGTGCCAGCAGCCACCCTCGGACAGGGTCGAACACCGGGGAGCTGTTTTTT. Its translation is CASSHPRTGSNTGELFF.

The J gene is TRBJ2-7, the V gene TRBV28; a weak D match, TRBD1 (6 bases). In germline, CDR1 is MDHEN, CDR2 SYDVKM. The CDR3 is made up of 15 amino acids. Trimming removed 6 bases from V and 3 bases from J, with 18 bases in between. CDR3 coding DNA: TGTGCCAGCAGCCCCAGGGACAAGTGGTACTACGAGCAGTACGTC. The encoded protein is CASSPRDKWYYEQYV.

This clonotype was counted many times. The V and J genes are TRBV5-1 and TRBJ2-1; a possible D gene is TRBD1 (6 bases). The CDR3 contains 13 residues. Germline loops: CDR1 SGHRS, CDR2 YFSETQ. Deletions cut 2 bases from V and 9 bases from J, with 12 bases between. The CDR3 nucleotides read TGCGCCAGCAGCTTACAGGGTGATGGTGAGCAGTTCTTC. This encodes CASSLQGDGEQFF.

This clonotype was picked up many times. The V gene is TRBV6-1, the J gene TRBJ2-7; the match to TRBD2 covers 10 bases. The CDR3 runs 14 residues. With 7 bases clipped from V and 3 bases from J, the junction kept 6 bases outside the gene matches. CDR1 is MNHNS and CDR2 is SASEGT in the germline V gene. The CDR3 loop is CASTLAGEVYEQYF. CDR3 bases: TGTGCCAGCACCCTAGCGGGGGAGGTCTACGAGCAGTACTTC.

This clonotype was found a few times. The chain is built from TRBV20-1 and TRBJ1-4; 10 bases match TRBD1. Trimming removed 5 bases from V and 2 bases from J; junction bases left unmatched: 2. CDR3 size: 14 residues. Germline loops: CDR1 DFQATT, CDR2 SNEGSKA (reference sequence). This CDR3 reads CSARQGATNEKLFF. CDR3 DNA: TGCAGTGCTCGACAGGGGGCGACTAATGAAAAACTGTTTTTT.

This clonotype was recorded a few times. The chain links TRBV29-1 to TRBJ1-5; 11 bases are shared with TRBD1. CDR1 is SQVTM and CDR2 is ANQGSEA in the germline V gene. V gave up 6 bases and J gave up 7 bases; unmatched junction bases: 2. CDR3 length: 12 residues. CDR3 loop: CSVGTGGQPQHF. As DNA, the CDR3 is TGCAGCGTAGGGACAGGGGGACAGCCCCAGCATTTT.

The chain employs TRBV29-1 and TRBJ2-5; D may correspond to TRBD1 or TRBD2 (6 bases each). Germline CDR1 SQVTM, CDR2 ANQGSEA. With 7 bases removed from V and 4 bases from J, the gap between germline ends came to 16 bases. The CDR3 is 13 residues long. The CDR3 spells CSADWGARETQYF. In DNA form, the CDR3 reads TGCAGCGCTGATTGGGGGGCCCGAGAGACCCAGTACTTC.

In its sample, this clonotype was seen a few times. V is TRBV29-1 and J is TRBJ1-1, with D hard to call. The ends were cut back, 6 bases at V and 1 base at J, with 6 bases in the middle. Germline loops: CDR1 SQVTM, CDR2 ANQGSEA. This CDR3 contains 11 residues. This CDR3 is CSVPSNTEAFF. The DNA of the CDR3 is TGCAGCGTCCCCTCGAACACTGAAGCTTTCTTT.

In this sample, this clonotype turned up many times. The V and J genes are TRBV6-1 and TRBJ2-7, with 8 bases matching TRBD2. CDR1 is MNHNS, CDR2 SASEGT, per germline. The CDR3 contains 16 residues. Trimming removed 5 bases from V and 0 bases from J; junction bases left unmatched: 9. The chain's CDR3 is CASSWGSGESSYEQYV. DNA of the CDR3: TGTGCCAGCAGTTGGGGTAGCGGGGAGAGCTCCTACGAGCAGTACGTC.

The V call is TRBV7-3, the J call TRBJ2-7; 8 positions agree with TRBD1. V was clipped by 4 bases and J by 1 base; unmatched bases: 9. This CDR3 contains 16 residues. CDR1 is SGHTA and CDR2 is FQGTGA in the germline V gene. The CDR3 here is CASSYPGTGSSYEQYV. The CDR3 nucleotides are TGTGCCAGCAGCTACCCCGGGACAGGATCTTCCTACGAGCAGTACGTC.

The gene calls are TRBV5-4 and TRBJ1-1; tentative D call: TRBD1 (6 bases). Germline CDR1 reads SGHNT; CDR2 reads YYREEE (reference sequence). Trimming cost V 4 bases and J 0 bases, with 13 bases left between them. The CDR3 sequence is 15 residues long. CDR3 region: CASSIRQEMNTEAFF. The CDR3 coding sequence is TGTGCCAGCAGCATCAGACAGGAGATGAACACTGAAGCTTTCTTT.

This chain links TRBV29-1 with TRBJ1-5; D is ambiguous. Per the germline V gene, CDR1 is SQVTM and CDR2 is ANQGSEA. Trimming removed 6 bases at V and 0 bases at J, with 12 bases between. This CDR3 is 14 amino acids long. This CDR3 reads CSVGNGNSNQPQHF. DNA of the CDR3: TGCAGCGTCGGGAACGGGAATAGCAATCAGCCCCAGCATTTT.

The chain recombines TRBV18 with TRBJ2-5, with unresolved D. V shed 6 bases and J shed 5 bases, with 13 bases lying between them. CDR3 length: 13 amino acids. Germline V gives CDR1 KGHSH, CDR2 LQKENI. CDR3 DNA sequence: TGTGCCAGCTCCCAATGGGCAGAGGAGACCCAGTACTTC. It encodes CASSQWAEETQYF.